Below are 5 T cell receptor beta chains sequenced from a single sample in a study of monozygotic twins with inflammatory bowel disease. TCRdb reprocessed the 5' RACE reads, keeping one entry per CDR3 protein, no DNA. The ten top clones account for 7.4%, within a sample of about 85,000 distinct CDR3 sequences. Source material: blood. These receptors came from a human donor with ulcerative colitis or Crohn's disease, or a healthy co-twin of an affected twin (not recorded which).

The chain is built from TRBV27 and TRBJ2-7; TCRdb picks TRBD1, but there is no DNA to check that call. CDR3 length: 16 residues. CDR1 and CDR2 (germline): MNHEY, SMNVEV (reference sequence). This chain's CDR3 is CASSTRGHLSSYEQYF.

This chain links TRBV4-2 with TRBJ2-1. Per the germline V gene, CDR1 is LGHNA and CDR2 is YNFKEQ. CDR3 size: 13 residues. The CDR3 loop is CASSPGKNNEQFF.

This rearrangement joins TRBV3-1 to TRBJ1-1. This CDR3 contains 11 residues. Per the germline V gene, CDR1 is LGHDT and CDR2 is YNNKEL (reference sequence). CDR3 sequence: CASSQFSEAFF.

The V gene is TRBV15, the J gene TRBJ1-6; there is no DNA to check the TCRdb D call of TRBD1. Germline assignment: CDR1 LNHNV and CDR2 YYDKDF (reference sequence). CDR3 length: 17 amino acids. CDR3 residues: CATSRNRESAYNSPLHF.

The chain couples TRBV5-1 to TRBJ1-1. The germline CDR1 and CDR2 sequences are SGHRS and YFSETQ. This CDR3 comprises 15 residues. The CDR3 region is CASSLAEGMNTEAFF.